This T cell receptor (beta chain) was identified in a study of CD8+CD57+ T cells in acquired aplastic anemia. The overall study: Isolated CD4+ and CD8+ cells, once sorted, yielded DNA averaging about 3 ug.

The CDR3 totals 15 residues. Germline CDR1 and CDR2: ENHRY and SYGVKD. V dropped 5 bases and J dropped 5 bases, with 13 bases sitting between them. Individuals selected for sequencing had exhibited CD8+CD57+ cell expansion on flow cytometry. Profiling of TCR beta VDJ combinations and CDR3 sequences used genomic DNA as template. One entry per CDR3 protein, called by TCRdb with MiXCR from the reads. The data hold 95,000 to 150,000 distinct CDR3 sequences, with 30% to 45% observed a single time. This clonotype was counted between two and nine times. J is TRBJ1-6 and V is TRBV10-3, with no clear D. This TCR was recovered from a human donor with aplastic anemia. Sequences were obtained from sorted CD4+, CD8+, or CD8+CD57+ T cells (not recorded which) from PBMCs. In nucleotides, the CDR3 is TGTGCCATCAGTCAAGGGTCCCCTCATAATTCACCCCTCCACTTT. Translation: CAISQGSPHNSPLHF.